These T cell receptor beta chains were read from a single sample in a study of identical twins. Via MiXCR, TCRdb re-called the 5' RACE reads, giving one row per CDR3 protein. The sample lists 500,000 to 700,000 distinct CDR3 sequences; about 7.1% were seen once. The same specimen was also included in a second study, on yellow fever vaccine responses in identical twins.

Sequencing was carried out using PBMCs. These receptors came from a woman younger than 30 in good health. The CDR3 runs from the conserved cysteine through the conserved F or W. Each record gives: J gene, D gene, V gene, CDR3 length, clone size, CDR3 protein, CDR3 DNA. The D gene is left open where the match is weak. The listing skips clone size in some rows; elsewhere it reads once, few, many or a size class.

j_call: TRBJ2-3
d_call: .
v_call: TRBV5-1
cdr3_length: 15
clone_size: .
cdr3_aa: CASSLAVNPADTQYF
cdr3_nt: TGCGCCAGCAGCTTGGCCGTAAATCCGGCAGATACGCAGTATTTT

j_call: TRBJ2-7
d_call: .
v_call: TRBV12-3/TRBV12-4
cdr3_length: 14
clone_size: .
cdr3_aa: CASSLRGRVGEQYF
cdr3_nt: TGTGCCAGCAGTTTAAGGGGGAGGGTGGGCGAGCAGTACTTC

j_call: TRBJ1-2
d_call: TRBD1
v_call: TRBV15
cdr3_length: 16
clone_size: many
cdr3_aa: CATSKTTGLARYGYTF
cdr3_nt: TGTGCCACCAGCAAAACGACAGGGCTAGCTAGATATGGCTACACCTTC

j_call: TRBJ2-1
d_call: .
v_call: TRBV27
cdr3_length: 14
clone_size: .
cdr3_aa: CASSAPGTGNEQFF
cdr3_nt: TGTGCCAGCAGTGCTCCCGGGACTGGCAATGAGCAGTTCTTC

j_call: TRBJ2-7
d_call: .
v_call: TRBV28
cdr3_length: 15
clone_size: few
cdr3_aa: CASSFRVAGSSEQYF
cdr3_nt: TGTGCCAGCAGCTTCAGGGTGGCGGGATCGAGCGAGCAGTACTTC

j_call: TRBJ1-1
d_call: .
v_call: TRBV7-9
cdr3_length: 13
clone_size: many
cdr3_aa: CASSDKGGTEAFF
cdr3_nt: TGTGCCAGCAGCGACAAAGGAGGGACTGAAGCTTTCTTT

j_call: TRBJ2-5
d_call: TRBD1
v_call: TRBV24-1
cdr3_length: 16
clone_size: few
cdr3_aa: CATSDPDRGRGETQYF
cdr3_nt: TGTGCCACCAGTGACCCGGACAGGGGGCGAGGAGAGACCCAGTACTTC

j_call: TRBJ2-7
d_call: TRBD1
v_call: TRBV5-1
cdr3_length: 14
clone_size: few
cdr3_aa: CASHPGAGGAEQYF
cdr3_nt: TGCGCCAGCCACCCTGGGGCAGGGGGCGCCGAGCAGTACTTC

j_call: TRBJ2-2
d_call: TRBD2
v_call: TRBV7-2
cdr3_length: 16
clone_size: .
cdr3_aa: CASSSPAGGLFGELFF
cdr3_nt: TGTGCCAGCAGCTCCCCTGCGGGAGGGCTTTTCGGGGAGCTGTTTTTT

j_call: TRBJ2-5
d_call: TRBD1
v_call: TRBV11-2
cdr3_length: 16
clone_size: .
cdr3_aa: CASSLGDRAGLETQYF
cdr3_nt: TGTGCCAGCAGCTTGGGAGACAGGGCGGGTTTAGAGACCCAGTACTTC

j_call: TRBJ2-2
d_call: .
v_call: TRBV4-1
cdr3_length: 15
clone_size: many
cdr3_aa: CASSQDTANTGELFF
cdr3_nt: TGCGCCAGCAGCCAAGACACGGCGAACACCGGGGAGCTGTTTTTT

j_call: TRBJ1-6
d_call: TRBD1
v_call: TRBV6-1
cdr3_length: 16
clone_size: many
cdr3_aa: CASSTTGQGSNSPLHF
cdr3_nt: TGTGCCAGCAGCACCACAGGACAGGGGAGCAATTCACCCCTCCACTTT

j_call: TRBJ2-5
d_call: TRBD1
v_call: TRBV12-3/TRBV12-4
cdr3_length: 15
clone_size: .
cdr3_aa: CASTRGTGNRETQYF
cdr3_nt: TGTGCCAGCACTCGAGGGACAGGGAACAGGGAGACCCAGTACTTC

j_call: TRBJ2-6
d_call: .
v_call: TRBV7-9
cdr3_length: 16
clone_size: few
cdr3_aa: CASPRGTTSGANVLTF
cdr3_nt: TGTGCCAGCCCCCGCGGAACGACCTCTGGGGCCAACGTCCTGACTTTC

j_call: TRBJ2-1
d_call: TRBD1
v_call: TRBV2
cdr3_length: 15
clone_size: .
cdr3_aa: CASSTGTGPTNEQFF
cdr3_nt: TGTGCCAGCAGTACCGGGACAGGGCCGACAAATGAGCAGTTCTTC

j_call: TRBJ2-1
d_call: .
v_call: TRBV4-2
cdr3_length: 18
clone_size: few
cdr3_aa: CASSQDDNLADPNNEQFF
cdr3_nt: TGTGCCAGCAGCCAAGACGACAACCTCGCCGATCCAAACAATGAGCAGTTCTTC

j_call: TRBJ2-5
d_call: .
v_call: TRBV6-5
cdr3_length: 15
clone_size: .
cdr3_aa: CASSYSPGMGETQYF
cdr3_nt: TGTGCCAGCAGTTACTCCCCCGGGATGGGAGAGACCCAGTACTTC

j_call: TRBJ1-1
d_call: .
v_call: TRBV10-3
cdr3_length: 15
clone_size: few
cdr3_aa: CAISGGVGKNTEAFF
cdr3_nt: TGTGCCATCAGTGGGGGGGTCGGAAAGAACACTGAAGCTTTCTTT

j_call: TRBJ1-2
d_call: .
v_call: TRBV12-3/TRBV12-4
cdr3_length: 11
clone_size: many
cdr3_aa: CASSAGYGYTF
cdr3_nt: TGTGCCAGCAGTGCGGGGTATGGCTACACCTTC

j_call: TRBJ2-1
d_call: .
v_call: TRBV20-1
cdr3_length: 14
clone_size: few
cdr3_aa: CSAIAPGSYNEQFF
cdr3_nt: TGCAGTGCTATAGCGCCGGGCTCCTACAATGAGCAGTTCTTC

j_call: TRBJ2-3
d_call: .
v_call: TRBV11-2
cdr3_length: 16
clone_size: .
cdr3_aa: CASSFFESGPTDTQYF
cdr3_nt: TGTGCCAGCAGCTTCTTTGAAAGCGGCCCCACAGATACGCAGTATTTT

j_call: TRBJ1-1
d_call: .
v_call: TRBV10-3
cdr3_length: 16
clone_size: .
cdr3_aa: CAISVLQPFQNTEAFF
cdr3_nt: TGTGCCATCAGTGTATTACAGCCCTTCCAAAACACTGAAGCTTTCTTT

j_call: TRBJ2-2
d_call: .
v_call: TRBV11-2
cdr3_length: 14
clone_size: .
cdr3_aa: CASSLVRAGGELFF
cdr3_nt: TGTGCCAGCAGCTTAGTCAGGGCGGGCGGGGAGCTGTTTTTT

j_call: TRBJ2-2
d_call: .
v_call: TRBV18
cdr3_length: 18
clone_size: .
cdr3_aa: CASSPSRQTTWETGELFF
cdr3_nt: TGTGCCAGCTCACCCTCCCGACAGACCACGTGGGAGACCGGGGAGCTGTTTTTT

j_call: TRBJ2-1
d_call: TRBD2
v_call: TRBV12-3/TRBV12-4
cdr3_length: 16
clone_size: few
cdr3_aa: CASSISGSVSYNEQFF
cdr3_nt: TGTGCCAGCAGTATTAGCGGGAGTGTCTCCTACAATGAGCAGTTCTTC

j_call: TRBJ1-3
d_call: TRBD1
v_call: TRBV6-5
cdr3_length: 16
clone_size: many
cdr3_aa: CASSYSGQGSGNTIYF
cdr3_nt: TGTGCCAGCAGTTATTCCGGACAGGGTTCTGGAAACACCATATATTTT

j_call: TRBJ2-4
d_call: .
v_call: TRBV12-3/TRBV12-4
cdr3_length: 16
clone_size: few
cdr3_aa: CASTRRDIGAGNIQYF
cdr3_nt: TGTGCCAGCACCCGCCGGGACATTGGGGCAGGAAACATTCAGTACTTC

j_call: TRBJ2-3
d_call: TRBD1
v_call: TRBV5-1
cdr3_length: 15
clone_size: many
cdr3_aa: CASSPRDRDTDTQYF
cdr3_nt: TGCGCCAGCAGCCCGAGGGACAGGGACACAGATACGCAGTATTTT

j_call: TRBJ2-2
d_call: TRBD2
v_call: TRBV12-3/TRBV12-4
cdr3_length: 19
clone_size: .
cdr3_aa: CARSLDRTSGRPNTGELFF
cdr3_nt: TGTGCCCGCAGTTTAGATAGGACTAGCGGGAGGCCTAACACCGGGGAGCTGTTTTTT

j_call: TRBJ2-1
d_call: .
v_call: TRBV6-2/TRBV6-3
cdr3_length: 13
clone_size: .
cdr3_aa: CASSYPSPNEQFF
cdr3_nt: TGTGCCAGCAGTTATCCTAGCCCCAATGAGCAGTTCTTC

j_call: TRBJ1-5
d_call: TRBD1
v_call: TRBV20-1
cdr3_length: 11
clone_size: many
cdr3_aa: CSLQGSGPQHF
cdr3_nt: TGCAGCCTACAGGGGAGTGGGCCCCAGCATTTT

j_call: TRBJ2-5
d_call: .
v_call: TRBV18
cdr3_length: 17
clone_size: few
cdr3_aa: CASSPLEDWTLAQTQYF
cdr3_nt: TGTGCCAGCTCACCACTCGAGGATTGGACTCTGGCCCAGACCCAGTACTTC

j_call: TRBJ1-1
d_call: .
v_call: TRBV20-1
cdr3_length: 13
clone_size: few
cdr3_aa: CSAPRTLNTEAFF
cdr3_nt: TGCAGTGCTCCTCGGACATTGAACACTGAAGCTTTCTTT

j_call: TRBJ2-7
d_call: .
v_call: TRBV5-4
cdr3_length: 14
clone_size: .
cdr3_aa: CASSLLGPSVEQYF
cdr3_nt: TGTGCCAGCAGCTTATTGGGACCGTCGGTCGAGCAGTACTTC

j_call: TRBJ2-2
d_call: .
v_call: TRBV7-9
cdr3_length: 16
clone_size: few
cdr3_aa: CASSLVAGSRTGELFF
cdr3_nt: TGTGCCAGCAGCTTAGTAGCTGGCAGTCGAACCGGGGAGCTGTTTTTT

j_call: TRBJ1-5
d_call: .
v_call: TRBV5-1
cdr3_length: 13
clone_size: many
cdr3_aa: CASSFVANQPQHF
cdr3_nt: TGCGCCAGCAGCTTTGTGGCCAATCAGCCCCAGCATTTT

j_call: TRBJ2-1
d_call: TRBD2
v_call: TRBV20-1
cdr3_length: 15
clone_size: .
cdr3_aa: CSARDRAGVYNEQFF
cdr3_nt: TGCAGTGCTAGAGATCGAGCGGGGGTCTACAATGAGCAGTTCTTC

j_call: TRBJ2-7
d_call: TRBD2
v_call: TRBV12-3/TRBV12-4
cdr3_length: 16
clone_size: few
cdr3_aa: CASSPPTGGPANEQYF
cdr3_nt: TGTGCCAGCAGTCCCCCCACGGGAGGGCCAGCCAACGAGCAGTACTTC

j_call: TRBJ1-3
d_call: .
v_call: TRBV4-2
cdr3_length: 12
clone_size: .
cdr3_aa: CASSHEGNTIYF
cdr3_nt: TGTGCCAGCAGCCATGAGGGAAACACCATATATTTT

j_call: TRBJ2-6
d_call: TRBD2
v_call: TRBV28
cdr3_length: 20
clone_size: .
cdr3_aa: CASSLGGLAGSDSGANVLTF
cdr3_nt: TGTGCCAGCAGTTTAGGGGGACTAGCGGGATCCGATTCTGGGGCCAACGTCCTGACTTTC

j_call: TRBJ2-3
d_call: .
v_call: TRBV11-2
cdr3_length: 15
clone_size: few
cdr3_aa: CASSLDWDTTDTQYF
cdr3_nt: TGTGCCAGCAGCTTAGATTGGGACACCACAGATACGCAGTATTTT

j_call: TRBJ2-5
d_call: TRBD2
v_call: TRBV28
cdr3_length: 15
clone_size: many
cdr3_aa: CASSPGTSGGETQYF
cdr3_nt: TGTGCCAGCAGTCCAGGGACTAGCGGGGGGGAGACCCAGTACTTC

j_call: TRBJ2-7
d_call: TRBD1
v_call: TRBV28
cdr3_length: 13
clone_size: .
cdr3_aa: CASTRPGGREQYF
cdr3_nt: TGTGCCAGCACCCGACCAGGGGGACGGGAGCAGTACTTC

j_call: TRBJ2-5
d_call: TRBD2
v_call: TRBV4-1
cdr3_length: 16
clone_size: few
cdr3_aa: CASSQGSGGAAETQYF
cdr3_nt: TGCGCCAGCAGCCAGGGTAGCGGGGGGGCCGCTGAGACCCAGTACTTC

j_call: TRBJ1-2
d_call: TRBD1
v_call: TRBV3-1
cdr3_length: 17
clone_size: .
cdr3_aa: CASSPDPPTGRNYGYTF
cdr3_nt: TGTGCCAGCAGCCCCGACCCCCCGACAGGGAGGAACTATGGCTACACCTTC

j_call: TRBJ2-1
d_call: TRBD2
v_call: TRBV20-1
cdr3_length: 13
clone_size: many
cdr3_aa: CSVIAGGPNEQFF
cdr3_nt: TGCAGTGTTATAGCGGGAGGGCCCAATGAGCAGTTCTTC

j_call: TRBJ1-5
d_call: .
v_call: TRBV20-1
cdr3_length: 11
clone_size: .
cdr3_aa: CSASEVQPQHF
cdr3_nt: TGCAGTGCTAGTGAGGTTCAGCCCCAGCATTTT

j_call: TRBJ2-5
d_call: TRBD2
v_call: TRBV7-3
cdr3_length: 16
clone_size: many
cdr3_aa: CASSIGLAVTQETQYF
cdr3_nt: TGTGCCAGCAGCATTGGACTAGCGGTGACCCAAGAGACCCAGTACTTC

j_call: TRBJ1-1
d_call: .
v_call: TRBV5-6
cdr3_length: 15
clone_size: .
cdr3_aa: CASSTRQAVGTEAFF
cdr3_nt: TGTGCCAGCAGCACCCGACAGGCGGTCGGCACTGAAGCTTTCTTT

j_call: TRBJ2-5
d_call: .
v_call: TRBV12-3/TRBV12-4
cdr3_length: 18
clone_size: many
cdr3_aa: CASSFLAGIRGHQETQYF
cdr3_nt: TGTGCCAGCAGTTTTCTGGCAGGGATTCGAGGCCACCAAGAGACCCAGTACTTC

j_call: TRBJ1-5
d_call: TRBD1
v_call: TRBV20-1
cdr3_length: 16
clone_size: .
cdr3_aa: CCAANAGTDSNQPQHF
cdr3_nt: TGCTGTGCTGCAAACGCCGGGACAGATAGCAATCAGCCCCAGCATTTT

j_call: TRBJ2-2
d_call: .
v_call: TRBV7-8
cdr3_length: 16
clone_size: few
cdr3_aa: CASSLAPGGGSGELFF
cdr3_nt: TGTGCCAGCAGCTTGGCCCCAGGGGGGGGGTCCGGGGAGCTGTTTTTT

j_call: TRBJ2-1
d_call: TRBD2
v_call: TRBV11-1
cdr3_length: 19
clone_size: .
cdr3_aa: CASSLRAGGGGAPYNEQFF
cdr3_nt: TGTGCCAGCAGCTTAAGGGCTGGCGGCGGGGGGGCCCCCTACAATGAGCAGTTCTTC

j_call: TRBJ2-1
d_call: TRBD2
v_call: TRBV5-6
cdr3_length: 15
clone_size: few
cdr3_aa: CASSFGGSPYNEQFF
cdr3_nt: TGTGCCAGCAGCTTCGGGGGGTCCCCCTACAATGAGCAGTTCTTC

j_call: TRBJ2-1
d_call: .
v_call: TRBV11-2
cdr3_length: 12
clone_size: many
cdr3_aa: CASSSNSVEQFF
cdr3_nt: TGTGCCAGCAGCTCGAATAGTGTTGAGCAGTTCTTC

j_call: TRBJ2-3
d_call: TRBD2
v_call: TRBV27
cdr3_length: 17
clone_size: few
cdr3_aa: CASRSGWLAGSTDTQYF
cdr3_nt: TGTGCCAGCAGGTCAGGGTGGCTAGCGGGGTCCACAGATACGCAGTATTTT

j_call: TRBJ1-4
d_call: .
v_call: TRBV15
cdr3_length: 12
clone_size: .
cdr3_aa: CATSGDDEKLFF
cdr3_nt: TGTGCCACCAGCGGGGACGATGAAAAACTGTTTTTT

j_call: TRBJ1-2
d_call: .
v_call: TRBV4-1
cdr3_length: 15
clone_size: many
cdr3_aa: CASSLGGGPRYGYTF
cdr3_nt: TGCGCCAGCAGCCTCGGGGGAGGGCCGCGCTATGGCTACACCTTC